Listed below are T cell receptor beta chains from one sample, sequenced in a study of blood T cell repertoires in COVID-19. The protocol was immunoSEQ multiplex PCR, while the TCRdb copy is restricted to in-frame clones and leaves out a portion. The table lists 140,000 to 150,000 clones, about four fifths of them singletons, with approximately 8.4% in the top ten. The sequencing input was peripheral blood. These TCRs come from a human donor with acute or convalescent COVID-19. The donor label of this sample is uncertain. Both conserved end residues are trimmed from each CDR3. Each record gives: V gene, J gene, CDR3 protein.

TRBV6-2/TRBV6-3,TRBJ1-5,ASSWTGNQPQH
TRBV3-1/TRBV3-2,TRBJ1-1,ASSQTGNTEAF
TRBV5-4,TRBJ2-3,ASSLASWRAPSTDTQY
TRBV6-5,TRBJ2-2,ASSYSSEPATGELF
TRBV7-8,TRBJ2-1,ASSFFRGLSGGSYNEQF
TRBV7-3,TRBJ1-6,ASSLWQIYNSPLH
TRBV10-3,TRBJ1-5,AISESGGRQPQH
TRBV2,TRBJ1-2,ASIRTGKGYGYT
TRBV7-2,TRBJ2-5,ASSLARGLGQETQY
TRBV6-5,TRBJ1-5,ASFGGGTDNQPQH
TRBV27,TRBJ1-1,ASGGWGRGTEAF
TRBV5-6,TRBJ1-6,ASSSRRTSTGSPLH
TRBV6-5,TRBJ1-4,ASSYGLELNEKLF
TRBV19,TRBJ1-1,ASSQGQGRAYTEAF
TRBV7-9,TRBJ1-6,ASSSTLAGWIGSPLH
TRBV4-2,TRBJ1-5,ASSQGDRNNQPQH
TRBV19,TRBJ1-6,ASSPGQGIYNSPLH
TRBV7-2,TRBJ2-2,ASSPRWGDTGELF
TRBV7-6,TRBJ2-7,ASSLTSGGPYEQY
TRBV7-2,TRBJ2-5,ASSLERQETQY
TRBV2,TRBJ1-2,ASSGDRVYGYT
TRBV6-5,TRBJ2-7,ASSYSDRGVYEQY